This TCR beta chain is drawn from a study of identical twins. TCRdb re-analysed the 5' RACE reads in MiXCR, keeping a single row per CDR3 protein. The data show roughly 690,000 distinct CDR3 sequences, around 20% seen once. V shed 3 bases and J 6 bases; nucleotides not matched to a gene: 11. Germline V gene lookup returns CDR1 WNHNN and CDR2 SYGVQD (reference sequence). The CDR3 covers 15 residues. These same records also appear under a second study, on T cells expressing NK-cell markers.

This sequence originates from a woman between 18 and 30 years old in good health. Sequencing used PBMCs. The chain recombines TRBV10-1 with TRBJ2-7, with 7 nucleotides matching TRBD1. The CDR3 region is CASSDFGTAKSEQYF. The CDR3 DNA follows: TGCGCCAGCAGTGATTTCGGGACAGCCAAATCCGAGCAGTACTTC.